Below, one T cell receptor beta chain is given with its context. The data originate from a study of blood T cell repertoires in COVID-19. Libraries were prepared by immunoSEQ multiplex PCR; TCRdb keeps only in-frame clonotypes and omits some of them. The data show fewer than 90,000 clones, with 85% to 90% seen just once and roughly 1.5% held by the top ten. Looked up from germline, CDR1 is SNHLY and CDR2 is FYNNEI. V was trimmed by 3 bases and J by 0 bases, leaving 9 bases between them. The CDR3 is 15 amino acids. The sequencing sample was made of peripheral blood. This chain links TRBV2 with TRBJ2-1; tentative D call: TRBD1 (5 bases). The TCR was taken from a human donor in a cohort sampled during active COVID-19. This CDR3 is CASSDVDNSYNEQFF. CDR3 DNA sequence: TGTGCCAGCAGTGATGTGGACAACTCCTACAATGAGCAGTTCTTC.